This TCR beta chain was sequenced during a study of cytomegalovirus exposure and HLA in healthy donors. In the study overall: It was reported in a later analysis that the same platform had been used for the roughly 110 validation repertoires as for the 550 to 750 first-cohort repertoires.

Findings of the study overall: The investigators catalogued 150 to 200 TCR beta chains as cytomegalovirus-associated.

The V end was cut by 10 bases, the J end by 4 bases, with 13 bases between. Per the germline V gene, CDR1 is MDHEN and CDR2 is SYDVKM. The CDR3 covers 12 residues. The donors were part of the validation cohort of 100 to 150 subjects. That cohort was separate from the first cohort, which comprised fewer than 800 subjects. As concerns this clone: Its cognate antigen is unknown.

TCRdb's table, derived via immunoSEQ multiplex PCR, lists solely in-frame clones and lacks some. The table has about 360,000 clones, about nine tenths seen once. The receptor comes from a woman aged 18-35 years in good health and CMV-seronegative. The J gene is TRBJ1-2, the V gene TRBV28; the D gene is possibly TRBD1 (5 bases). The sample taken for sequencing was PBMCs. CDR3 sequence (DNA): TGTGCCATAACCAGGGCCGGCTATGGCTACACCTTC. This gives the protein CAITRAGYGYTF.